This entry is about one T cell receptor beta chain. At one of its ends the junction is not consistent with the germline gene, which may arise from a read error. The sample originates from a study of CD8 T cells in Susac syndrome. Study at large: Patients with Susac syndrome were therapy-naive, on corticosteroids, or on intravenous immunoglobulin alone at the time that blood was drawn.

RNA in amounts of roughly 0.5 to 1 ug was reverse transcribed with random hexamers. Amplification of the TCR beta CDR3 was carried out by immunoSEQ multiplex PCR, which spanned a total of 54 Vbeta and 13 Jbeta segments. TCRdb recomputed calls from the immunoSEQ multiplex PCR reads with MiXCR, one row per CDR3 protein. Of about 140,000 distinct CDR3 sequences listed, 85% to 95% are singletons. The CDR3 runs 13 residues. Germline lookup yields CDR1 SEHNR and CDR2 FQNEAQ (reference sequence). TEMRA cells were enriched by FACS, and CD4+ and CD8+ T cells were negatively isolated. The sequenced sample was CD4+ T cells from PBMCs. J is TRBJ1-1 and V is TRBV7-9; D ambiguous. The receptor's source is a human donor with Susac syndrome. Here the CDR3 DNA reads TGTGCCAGCAGCCGAGAAGATTCCGGGTTCCTTCCCTTT. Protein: CASSREDSGFLPF.